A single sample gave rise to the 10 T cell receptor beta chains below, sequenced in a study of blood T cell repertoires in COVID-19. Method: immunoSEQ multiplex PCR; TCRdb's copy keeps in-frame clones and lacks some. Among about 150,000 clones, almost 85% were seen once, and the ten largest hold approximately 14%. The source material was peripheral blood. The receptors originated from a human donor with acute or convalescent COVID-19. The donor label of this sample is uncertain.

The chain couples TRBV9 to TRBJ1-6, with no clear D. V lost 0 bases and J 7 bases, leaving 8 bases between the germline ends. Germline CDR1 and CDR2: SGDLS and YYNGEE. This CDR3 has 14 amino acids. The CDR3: CASSVGGQNSPLHF. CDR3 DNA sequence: TGTGCCAGCAGCGTAGGCGGCCAAAATTCACCCCTCCACTTT. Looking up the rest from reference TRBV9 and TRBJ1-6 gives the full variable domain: DSGVTQTPKHLITATGQRVTLRCSPRSGDLSVYWYQQSLDQGLQFLIQYYNGEERAKGNILERFSAQQFPDLHSELNLSSLELGDSALYFCASSVGGQNSPLHFGNGTRLTVT.

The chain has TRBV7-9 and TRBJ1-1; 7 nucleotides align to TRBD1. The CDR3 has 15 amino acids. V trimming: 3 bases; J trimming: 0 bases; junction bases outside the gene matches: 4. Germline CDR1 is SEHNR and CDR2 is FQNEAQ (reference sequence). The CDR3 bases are TGTGCCAGCAGCTTGGGGGACAGTGTGAACACTGAAGCTTTCTTT. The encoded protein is CASSLGDSVNTEAFF. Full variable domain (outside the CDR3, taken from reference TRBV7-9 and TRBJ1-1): DTGVSQNPRHKITKRGQNVTFRCDPISEHNRLYWYRQTLGQGPEFLTYFQNEAQLEKSRLLSDRFSAERPKGSFSTLEIQRTEQGDSAMYLCASSLGDSVNTEAFFGQGTRLTVV.

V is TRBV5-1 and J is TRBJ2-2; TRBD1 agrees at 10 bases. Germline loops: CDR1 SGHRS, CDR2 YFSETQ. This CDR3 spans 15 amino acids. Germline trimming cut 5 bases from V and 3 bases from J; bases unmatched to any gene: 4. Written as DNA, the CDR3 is TGCGCCAGCAGAACCGGGACAGGGGACACCGGGGAGCTGTTTTTT. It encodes CASRTGTGDTGELFF. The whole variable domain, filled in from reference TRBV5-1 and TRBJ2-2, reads KAGVTQTPRYLIKTRGQQVTLSCSPISGHRSVSWYQQTPGQGLQFLFEYFSETQRNKGNFPGRFSGRQFSNSRSEMNVSTLELGDSALYLCASRTGTGDTGELFFGEGSRLTVL.

CDR3: CASSQPRYSGITNTGELFF. Written as DNA, the CDR3 is TGTGCCAGCAGCCAACCCCGTTATAGCGGGATAACGAACACCGGGGAGCTGTTTTTT. The rearrangement uses TRBV3-1 (or the pseudogene TRBV3-2) and TRBJ2-2, with TRBD2 matching over 8 bases. CDR3 length: 19 residues. Germline CDR1 reads LGHDT; CDR2 reads YNNKEL (reference sequence). The ends lost 2 bases at V and 0 bases at J; junction bases unmatched: 11.

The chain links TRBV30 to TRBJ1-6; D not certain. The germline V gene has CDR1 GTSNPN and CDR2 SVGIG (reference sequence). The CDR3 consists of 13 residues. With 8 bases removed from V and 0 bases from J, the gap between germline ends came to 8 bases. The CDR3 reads CARTSSYNSPLHF. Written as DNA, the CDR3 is TGTGCCCGAACCAGCTCCTATAATTCACCCCTCCACTTT.

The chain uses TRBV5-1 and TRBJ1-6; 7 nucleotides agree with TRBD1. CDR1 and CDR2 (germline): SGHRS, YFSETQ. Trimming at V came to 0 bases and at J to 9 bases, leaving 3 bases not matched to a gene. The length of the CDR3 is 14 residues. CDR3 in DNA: TGCGCCAGCAGCTTGGCTCAGGGGGGTTCACCCCTCCACTTT. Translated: CASSLAQGGSPLHF.

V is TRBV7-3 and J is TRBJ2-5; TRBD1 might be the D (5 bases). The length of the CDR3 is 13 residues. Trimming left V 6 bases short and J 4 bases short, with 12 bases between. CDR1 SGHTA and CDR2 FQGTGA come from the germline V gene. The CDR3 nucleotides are TGTGCCAGCAGTTTCGGACACGGAGAGACCCAGTACTTC. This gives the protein CASSFGHGETQYF.

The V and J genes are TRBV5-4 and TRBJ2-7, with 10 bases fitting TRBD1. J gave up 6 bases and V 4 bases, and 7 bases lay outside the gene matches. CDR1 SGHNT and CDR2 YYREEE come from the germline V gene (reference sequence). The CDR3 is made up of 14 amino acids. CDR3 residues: CASSRTGGMGEQYF. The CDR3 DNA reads TGTGCCAGCAGCAGGACAGGGGGAATGGGCGAGCAGTACTTC.

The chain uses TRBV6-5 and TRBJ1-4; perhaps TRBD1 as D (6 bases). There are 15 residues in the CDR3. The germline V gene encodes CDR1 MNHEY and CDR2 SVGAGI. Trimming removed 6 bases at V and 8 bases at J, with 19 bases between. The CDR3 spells CASRPTGIGGEKLFF. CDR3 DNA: TGTGCCAGCAGACCAACAGGGATTGGGGGAGAAAAACTGTTTTTT.

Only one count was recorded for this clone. CDR3 bases: TGTGCCAGCAGGATCCAGGGTGGGCAGACGAACACTGAAGCTTTCTTT. Translation: CASRIQGGQTNTEAFF. The chain joins TRBV6-4 to TRBJ1-1; a weak D match, TRBD1 (5 bases). Germline CDR1 MRHNA, CDR2 SNTAGT. Trimming took off 6 bases at V and 1 base at J, with 18 bases between the two ends. This CDR3 contains 16 residues.